A single sample is the source of the 24 T cell receptor beta chains below, sequenced in a study of CD8 T cells in ankylosing spondylitis. Their target antigens are unknown. TCRdb re-called the 5' RACE reads through MiXCR, storing one row per CDR3 protein. Among fewer than 550,000 distinct CDR3 sequences, roughly 5.2% were seen once, and the ten largest hold around 3.5%. Study results and limitations: Seven to nine highly homologous variants made up a TCR beta motif that seemed to typify ankylosing spondylitis blood.

What was sequenced was blood, either unsorted or a sorted T cell fraction (not recorded which). The receptors were gathered from a male donor with ankylosing spondylitis.

This clonotype was recorded at least ten times. The V gene is TRBV27, the J gene TRBJ2-7, with 11 bases that match TRBD2. The germline gives CDR1 MNHEY, CDR2 SMNVEV (reference sequence). V trimming: 8 bases; J trimming: 5 bases; junction bases outside the gene matches: 14. The CDR3 totals 16 residues. For the CDR3, the DNA is TGTGCCAGCGACGACCAACTAGCGGGAGATCACGACGAGCAGTACTTC. Amino acid sequence: CASDDQLAGDHDEQYF.

This clonotype was picked up many times. V and J are TRBV29-1 and TRBJ1-2; D uncertain. The CDR3 sequence is 11 residues long. CDR1 is SQVTM and CDR2 is ANQGSEA in the germline V gene. V was clipped by 6 bases and J by 10 bases, with 15 bases between them. DNA of the CDR3: TGCAGCGTAGACGACGCCTTGGTCTACACCTTC. Protein sequence: CSVDDALVYTF.

This clonotype was counted ten times or more. V and J are TRBV7-2 and TRBJ1-1, with no clear D. Trimming shortened V by 2 bases and J by 6 bases, and 13 bases separated the two germline ends. CDR1 is SGHTA, CDR2 FQGNSA, per germline. CDR3 length equals 14 residues. CDR3 coding DNA: TGTGCCAGCAGCTTAATGGGCGGGAGGGCTGAAGCTTTCTTT. Its translation is CASSLMGGRAEAFF.

This clonotype was observed at least ten times. The gene calls are TRBV7-2 and TRBJ1-4, with D perhaps matching TRBD1 (5 bases). The germline V gene has CDR1 SGHTA and CDR2 FQGNSA. The V gene lost 1 base and the J gene lost 0 bases, with 12 bases spanning the gap. This CDR3 comprises 17 residues. CDR3 protein: CASSLVRGRATNEKLFF. The CDR3 nucleotides read TGTGCCAGCAGCTTAGTAAGGGGCCGTGCAACTAATGAAAAACTGTTTTTT.

Many counts were recorded for this clonotype. The chain links TRBV15 to TRBJ2-1; D perhaps matches TRBD2 (6 bases). V lost 2 bases, J lost 0 bases, and 11 bases lay in between. This CDR3 is 16 amino acids long. Germline assignment: CDR1 LNHNV and CDR2 YYDKDF (reference sequence). This CDR3 is CATSRYGSYSYNEQFF. Here the CDR3 DNA reads TGTGCCACCAGCAGATACGGGAGTTACTCCTACAATGAGCAGTTCTTC.

This clonotype was recorded many times. This chain connects TRBV4-3 to TRBJ2-3; D is perhaps TRBD2 (6 bases). There are 17 residues in the CDR3. Trimming shortened V by 0 bases and J by 2 bases, and 15 bases separated the two germline ends. The germline V gene has CDR1 LGHNA and CDR2 YSLEER. The CDR3 loop reads CASSQEPAGHYTDTQYF. CDR3 bases: TGCGCCAGCAGCCAAGAGCCAGCGGGTCATTACACAGATACGCAGTATTTT.

This clonotype was counted ten times or more. This chain connects TRBV5-1 to TRBJ2-7; D may be TRBD2 (6 bases). Germline V gene sequence: CDR1 SGHRS, CDR2 YFSETQ. This CDR3 is 15 amino acids long. Between the trimmed V and J ends, which lost 0 bases and 2 bases, there was a span of 12 bases. CDR3 sequence (DNA): TGCGCCAGCAGCTTGGGGCTAGCGAATCCCTACGAGCAGTACTTC. Encoded protein: CASSLGLANPYEQYF. The whole variable domain, filled in from reference TRBV5-1 and TRBJ2-7, reads KAGVTQTPRYLIKTRGQQVTLSCSPISGHRSVSWYQQTPGQGLQFLFEYFSETQRNKGNFPGRFSGRQFSNSRSEMNVSTLELGDSALYLCASSLGLANPYEQYFGPGTRLTVT.

This clonotype has only a few counts. The chain has TRBV7-2 and TRBJ2-5; 8 bases line up with TRBD2. This CDR3 region has 16 residues. V shed 1 base, J shed 2 bases, and the junction held 6 bases outside the gene matches. In germline, CDR1 is SGHTA, CDR2 FQGNSA. The chain's CDR3 is CASSLGPAGAQETQYF. CDR3 nucleotides: TGTGCCAGCAGCTTAGGACCAGCGGGAGCTCAAGAGACCCAGTACTTC.

This clonotype was detected only a few times. The chain combines TRBV10-1 with TRBJ2-3; either TRBD1 or TRBD2 may supply D (5 bases each). Trimming took off 3 bases at V and 5 bases at J, with 21 bases between the two ends. Germline CDR1 WNHNN, CDR2 SYGVQD (reference sequence). This CDR3 is built from 17 residues. Here the CDR3 reads CASSELRGRQAGDTQYF. The CDR3 nucleotides are TGCGCCAGCAGTGAACTAAGGGGTCGGCAGGCGGGAGATACGCAGTATTTT.

This clonotype was seen at least ten times. The chain recombines TRBV20-1 with TRBJ2-5, with 7 bases lining up with TRBD2. V lost 0 bases, J lost 7 bases, and 8 bases stayed unmatched. The germline CDR1 and CDR2 sequences are DFQATT and SNEGSKA (reference sequence). The CDR3 runs to 14 residues. CDR3 protein: CSARDRTSAVTQYF. The CDR3 region has the DNA TGCAGTGCTAGAGATCGTACTAGCGCCGTGACCCAGTACTTC.

This clonotype came up many times. The CDR3 DNA reads TGTGCCAGCAGCTTAGAAGGGAAGGGACAGTACGAGCAGTACTTC. It translates to CASSLEGKGQYEQYF. The rearrangement joins TRBV13 to TRBJ2-7, with 7 bases lining up with TRBD1. Germline values: CDR1 PRHDT, CDR2 FYEKMQ (reference sequence). Trimming at V came to 1 base and at J to 4 bases, leaving 7 bases not matched to a gene. CDR3 length: 15 amino acids.

Many counts were recorded for this clonotype. The CDR3 DNA sequence: TGCAGCGTTGAAGACCTTCGGGTGGGAAAGTACTTC. Its protein product is CSVEDLRVGKYF. The chain combines TRBV29-1 with TRBJ2-5, with D unresolved. V lost 0 bases and J 12 bases, leaving 14 bases between the germline ends. The CDR3 sequence is 12 residues long. In germline, CDR1 is SQVTM, CDR2 ANQGSEA. Using reference TRBV29-1 and TRBJ2-5 for the parts outside the CDR3, the full variable domain is SAVISQKPSRDICQRGTSLTIQCQVDSQVTMMFWYRQQPGQSLTLIATANQGSEATYESGFVIDKFPISRPNLTFSTLTVSNMSPEDSSIYLCSVEDLRVGKYFGPGTRLLVL.

In this sample, this clonotype turned up many times. The rearrangement links TRBV10-2 to TRBJ2-5; no clear D gene. CDR1 and CDR2 (germline): WSHSY, SAAADI. V lost 10 bases to trimming and J lost 5 bases, with 14 bases between them. CDR3 size: 12 residues. CDR3 DNA sequence: TGCGCCACCGCCTGGCAGTCCGAGACCCAGTACTTC. Translating it yields CATAWQSETQYF.

This clonotype was counted at least ten times. The CDR3 coding sequence is TGTGCCAGCAGCCAAGAAGGGACAGGGGGCTATGGCTACACCTTC. Amino acids: CASSQEGTGGYGYTF. This chain uses TRBV4-2 with TRBJ1-2, with 11 bases fitting TRBD1. J was trimmed by 4 bases and V by 0 bases; bases with no gene match: 1. CDR3 length: 15 amino acids. The V gene's germline CDR1 is LGHNA and CDR2 YNFKEQ.

The sample holds many counts of this clonotype. The V and J genes are TRBV29-1 and TRBJ2-1; D is perhaps TRBD2 (5 bases). The CDR3 length is 12 residues. Between the trimmed V and J ends, which lost 6 bases and 9 bases, there was a span of 15 bases. Germline V gene data show CDR1 as SQVTM and CDR2 as ANQGSEA. The CDR3 sequence is CSVTLAPPEQFF. CDR3 DNA sequence: TGCAGCGTCACATTAGCGCCCCCTGAGCAGTTCTTC.

At least ten counts were recorded for this clonotype. The chain combines TRBV10-3 with TRBJ2-3; a weak D match, TRBD1 (6 bases). There are 15 residues in the CDR3. Between the trimmed V and J ends, which lost 7 bases and 4 bases, there was a span of 18 bases. Looked up from germline, CDR1 is ENHRY and CDR2 is SYGVKD. CDR3: CAITPDSNFPDTQYF. The CDR3 nucleotides are TGTGCCATCACCCCGGACAGTAACTTCCCAGATACGCAGTATTTT.

This clonotype has at least ten counts. The CDR3 loop reads CSGLDNMNTEAFF. The CDR3 DNA reads as TGCAGCGGGCTGGACAACATGAACACTGAAGCTTTCTTT. J is TRBJ1-1 and V is TRBV29-1; possibly TRBD1 for D (5 bases). Germline V gives CDR1 SQVTM, CDR2 ANQGSEA. Trimming stripped 7 bases from V and 0 bases from J, with 12 bases between. CDR3 length equals 13 residues.

The sample holds many counts of this clonotype. The chain carries TRBV5-5 and TRBJ2-1; 8 bases agree with TRBD2. Trimming at V came to 0 bases and at J to 10 bases, leaving 6 bases not matched to a gene. CDR1 and CDR2 (germline): SGHKS, YYEKEE (reference sequence). The CDR3 runs 14 residues. This CDR3 reads CASSLAGTSGEQFF. DNA of the CDR3: TGTGCCAGCAGCTTGGCTGGCACTAGCGGAGAGCAGTTCTTC.

This clonotype was detected ten times or more. The chain has TRBV3-1 and TRBJ1-4, with 10 bases matching TRBD1. This CDR3 spans 14 amino acids. Germline V gene sequence: CDR1 LGHDT, CDR2 YNNKEL (reference sequence). V lost 8 bases and J lost 7; bases outside the gene matches: 7. CDR3: CASARQGAGEKLFF. The CDR3 coding sequence is TGTGCCAGCGCCAGACAGGGGGCAGGTGAAAAACTGTTTTTT.

This clonotype was detected ten times or more. The chain has TRBV10-1 and TRBJ2-2; 14 nucleotides align to TRBD2. The germline gives CDR1 WNHNN, CDR2 SYGVQD (reference sequence). With V trimmed by 10 bases and J by 3 bases, 7 bases remained unmatched. The CDR3 runs to 16 residues. CDR3 amino acids: CAIQTSGRADTGELFF. In DNA form, the CDR3 reads TGCGCCATACAGACTAGCGGGAGGGCGGACACCGGGGAGCTGTTTTTT.

This clonotype came up many times. This chain connects TRBV28 to TRBJ1-5, with D uncertain. V lost 1 base and J 5 bases, leaving 9 bases between the germline ends. The CDR3 length is 14 residues. Germline CDR1 and CDR2: MDHEN and SYDVKM. The CDR3 region is CASSLSVRDQPQHF. The CDR3 region has the DNA TGTGCCAGCAGTTTATCGGTTCGGGATCAGCCCCAGCATTTT. The variable domain in full, completed from reference TRBV28 and TRBJ1-5, reads DVKVTQSSRYLVKRTGEKVFLECVQDMDHENMFWYRQDPGLGLRLIYFSYDVKMKEKGDIPEGYSVSREKKERFSLILESASTNQTSMYLCASSLSVRDQPQHFGDGTRLSIL.

This clonotype has a count of ten or more. The J gene is TRBJ1-4, the V gene TRBV12-3 or TRBV12-4; 7 positions match TRBD1. The CDR3 consists of 15 residues. Trimming removed 5 bases from V and 13 bases from J; junction bases left unmatched: 16. CDR3 bases: TGTGCCAGCAGTCCCTCCGGGACAGACTCGATTCGACTGTTTTTT. Amino acid sequence: CASSPSGTDSIRLFF.

The chain employs TRBV5-6 and TRBJ2-7; D not resolved. Germline assignment: CDR1 SGHDT and CDR2 YYEEEE. Trimming cost V 4 bases and J 3 bases, with 11 bases left between them. This CDR3 spans 13 amino acids. The CDR3 DNA sequence: TGTGCCAGCAGCCCGCGGCTAGACTACGAGCAGTACTTC. Its protein product is CASSPRLDYEQYF.

This clonotype has at least ten counts. This chain links TRBV4-3 with TRBJ2-5; D assignment may be TRBD1 or TRBD2 (5 bases each). This CDR3 comprises 14 residues. V shed 0 bases and J shed 5 bases, with 10 bases lying between them. Looked up from germline, CDR1 is LGHNA and CDR2 is YSLEER. The CDR3 coding sequence is TGCGCCAGCAGCCAAGATCGGTGGGGGGAGACCCAGTACTTC. Protein: CASSQDRWGETQYF.